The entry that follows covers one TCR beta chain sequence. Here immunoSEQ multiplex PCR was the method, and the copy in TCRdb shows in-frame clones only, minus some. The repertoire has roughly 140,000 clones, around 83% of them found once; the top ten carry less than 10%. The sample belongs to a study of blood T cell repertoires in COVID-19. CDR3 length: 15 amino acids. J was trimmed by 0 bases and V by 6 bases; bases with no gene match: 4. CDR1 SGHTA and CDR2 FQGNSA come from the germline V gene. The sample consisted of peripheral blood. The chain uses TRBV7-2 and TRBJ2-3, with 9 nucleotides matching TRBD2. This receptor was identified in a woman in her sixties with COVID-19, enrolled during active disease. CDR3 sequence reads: CASSFGLASTDTQYF. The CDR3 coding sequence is TGTGCCAGCAGTTTCGGACTAGCGAGCACAGATACGCAGTATTTT.